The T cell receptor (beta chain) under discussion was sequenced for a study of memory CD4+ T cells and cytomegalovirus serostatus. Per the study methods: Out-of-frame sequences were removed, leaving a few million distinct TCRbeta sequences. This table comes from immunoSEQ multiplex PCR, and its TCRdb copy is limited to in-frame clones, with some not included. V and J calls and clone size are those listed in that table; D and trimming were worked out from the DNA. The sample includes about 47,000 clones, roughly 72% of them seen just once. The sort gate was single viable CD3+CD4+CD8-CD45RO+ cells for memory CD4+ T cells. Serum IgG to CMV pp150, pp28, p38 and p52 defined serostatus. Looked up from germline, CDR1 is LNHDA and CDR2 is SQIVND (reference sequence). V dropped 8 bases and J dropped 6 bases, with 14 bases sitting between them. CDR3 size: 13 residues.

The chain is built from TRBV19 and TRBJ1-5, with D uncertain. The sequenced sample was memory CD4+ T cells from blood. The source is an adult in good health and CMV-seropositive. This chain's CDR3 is CASSVQTRQPQHF. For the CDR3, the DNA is TGTGCCAGTTCGGTCCAGACGCGTCAGCCCCAGCATTTT.